One sample yielded the 10 T cell receptor beta chains listed below, sequenced in a study of T-cell memory formation after mild COVID-19. Via MiXCR, TCRdb re-called the 5' RACE reads, giving one row per CDR3 protein. The table includes approximately 200,000 distinct CDR3 sequences, roughly 16% detected once. Sequencing was carried out using PBMCs or a T cell subset sorted from them (not recorded which). All receptors come from an adult woman who had mild COVID-19 (a few samples of this study predate the infection). Cell type and time point are not known.

This clonotype appeared a few times. V is TRBV7-3 and J is TRBJ1-1; possible D gene TRBD1, 5 bases. This CDR3 contains 13 residues. From germline, CDR1 is SGHTA and CDR2 FQGTGA. V lost 5 bases and J lost 4, with 11 bases in between. The CDR3 bases are TGTGCCAGCAGCCCCGGGACCATCACTGAAGCTTTCTTT. Translating it yields CASSPGTITEAFF.

This chain links TRBV6-2 or TRBV6-3 with TRBJ2-2, with D hard to call. Germline CDR1 and CDR2: MNHEY and SVGEGT. The germline V and J ends were trimmed by 6 bases and 7 bases, with 21 bases remaining between them. The CDR3 length is 16 residues. The CDR3 coding sequence is TGTGCCAGCAGCCCCGAGTTAAGCCGGTTCGGCGGGGAGCTGTTTTTT. It translates to CASSPELSRFGGELFF.

CDR3 bases: TGCAGTGCTCCACGAGAGGACAGGGCAGAGACCCAGTACTTC. Protein: CSAPREDRAETQYF. The chain uses TRBV20-1 and TRBJ2-5; 8 bases match TRBD1. This CDR3 spans 14 amino acids. Germline V gives CDR1 DFQATT, CDR2 SNEGSKA (reference sequence). The V and J ends lost 5 bases and 4 bases, in that order; junction bases with no gene match: 9.

This clonotype was picked up a small number of times. The rearrangement uses TRBV7-8 and TRBJ2-1, with 8 bases matching TRBD2. Germline V lookup: CDR1 SGHVS, CDR2 FQNEAQ. Trimming removed 5 bases from V and 13 bases from J; junction bases left unmatched: 10. CDR3 length: 13 residues. CDR3 coding DNA: TGTGCCAGCAGCCCAAGATCGGGACTAGGACAGTTCTTC. Its translation: CASSPRSGLGQFF.

This rearrangement joins TRBV18 to TRBJ2-3, with 9 bases aligning to TRBD2. V dropped 0 bases and J dropped 2; count of bases not matched to a gene: 6. This CDR3 spans 17 amino acids. CDR1 is KGHSH and CDR2 is LQKENI in the germline V gene. The CDR3 DNA sequence: TGTGCCAGCTCACCACCTATAGCGGGAGCCATCACAGATACGCAGTATTTT. This translates into CASSPPIAGAITDTQYF.

This clonotype was observed a handful of times. The chain combines TRBV4-1 with TRBJ2-7, with 10 bases aligning to TRBD1. The ends lost 3 bases at V and 5 bases at J; junction bases unmatched: 4. The CDR3 sequence is 14 residues long. Germline V gene sequence: CDR1 MGHRA, CDR2 YSYEKL. CDR3 DNA sequence: TGCGCCAGCAGCCATTTGGGACAGGGGCACGAGCAGTACTTC. This translates into CASSHLGQGHEQYF.

This clonotype was seen more than once but under ten times. The chain has TRBV6-5 and TRBJ2-7; a weak D match, TRBD2 (5 bases). The CDR3 has 15 amino acids. CDR1 MNHEY and CDR2 SVGAGI come from the germline V gene. The V end lost 0 bases, the J end lost 6 bases, and 15 bases lay between the germline ends. The CDR3 here is CASSYSHTPAGEQYF. In DNA, the CDR3 is TGTGCCAGCAGTTACTCTCATACACCCGCGGGCGAGCAGTACTTC.

This clonotype was counted between two and nine times. The rearrangement links TRBV12-3 or TRBV12-4 to TRBJ2-7, with TRBD2 as a possible D gene (5 bases). There are 13 residues in the CDR3. V gave up 1 base and J gave up 3 bases, with 7 bases separating them. CDR3 in amino acids: CASSLGGLYEQYF. In DNA form, the CDR3 reads TGTGCCAGCAGTTTAGGAGGGCTCTACGAGCAGTACTTC.

The genes are TRBV27 and TRBJ2-3, with 7 bases identical to TRBD2. Germline V gene lookup returns CDR1 MNHEY and CDR2 SMNVEV (reference sequence). V lost 2 bases and J lost 4; bases outside the gene matches: 6. This CDR3 has 15 amino acids. The CDR3 coding sequence is TGTGCCAGCAGTTTAAGGGCTAGCGGTCCAGATACGCAGTATTTT. Its translation is CASSLRASGPDTQYF.

This sequence joins TRBV12-3 or TRBV12-4 and TRBJ1-2; D gene uncertain. Trimming took off 5 bases at V and 2 bases at J, with 12 bases between the two ends. This CDR3 contains 14 residues. The CDR3 bases are TGTGCCAGCAGTGAAACCGCCGCAAACTATGGCTACACCTTC. As protein: CASSETAANYGYTF.